The clone carrying this T cell receptor beta chain appeared a single time. Its antigen is still unknown. This record belongs to a study of shared clonotypes between healthy human individuals. Study results and caveats: Donor scarcity curtailed the genetic and exposure-history diversity represented herein. Clonotype sharing among donors, it was expected, would be affected by sequencing depth.

An even split of each subset's genomic DNA across several immunoSEQ plates was performed. Measured with immunoSEQ multiplex PCR; TCRdb has only the in-frame clones, and not every one. The data hold hundreds of thousands of clones, with roughly 95% observed a single time. CD45RO negativity and positive selection for CCR7 defined naive CD8 cells, a population that excluded terminally differentiated effector memory CD45RA+ cells. After removal of 4 bases from V and 4 bases from J, the junction contained 3 bases not matched to a gene. This CDR3 has 15 amino acids. Germline loops: CDR1 MNHEY, CDR2 SMNVEV (reference sequence).

This chain connects TRBV27 to TRBJ2-4; 11 bases are shared with TRBD2. Sequencing input: naive CD8+ T cells sorted from blood. The receptor was isolated from a woman under 40 in good health. The CDR3 is CASSSGTSGKNIQYF. In DNA, the CDR3 is TGTGCCAGCAGTTCCGGGACTAGCGGAAAAAACATTCAGTACTTC.